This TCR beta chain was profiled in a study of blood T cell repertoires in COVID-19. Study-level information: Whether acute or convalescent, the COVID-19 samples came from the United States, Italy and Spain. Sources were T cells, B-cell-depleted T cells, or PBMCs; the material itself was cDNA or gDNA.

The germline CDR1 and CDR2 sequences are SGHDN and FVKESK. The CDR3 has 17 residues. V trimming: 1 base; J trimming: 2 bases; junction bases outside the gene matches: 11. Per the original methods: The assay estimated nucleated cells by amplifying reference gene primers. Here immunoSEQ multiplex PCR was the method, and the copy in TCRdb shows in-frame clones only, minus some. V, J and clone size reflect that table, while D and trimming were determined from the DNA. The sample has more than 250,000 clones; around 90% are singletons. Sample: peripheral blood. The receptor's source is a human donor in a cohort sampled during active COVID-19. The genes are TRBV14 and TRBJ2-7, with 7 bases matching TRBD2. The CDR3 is CASSQVGEGLAPYEQYF. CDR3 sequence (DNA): TGTGCCAGCAGCCAAGTTGGGGAGGGGCTGGCCCCCTACGAGCAGTACTTC.